These T cell receptor beta chains were read from a single sample in a study of blood T cell repertoires in COVID-19. The table came from immunoSEQ multiplex PCR; TCRdb's copy has only in-frame clones and leaves some out. This table holds more than 60,000 clones, around 90% found once. What was sequenced was peripheral blood. Receptor source: a human donor in a cohort sampled during active COVID-19. Both conserved end residues are part of each CDR3. The order of the fields is clone size, V gene, J gene, CDR3 protein. Size is stated for part of the rows, as once, few or many counts, or as a class when the clone is expanded.

>-|TRBV5-1|TRBJ1-4
CASSAGTAATNEKLFF
>-|TRBV27|TRBJ2-1
CASSTRGLGEGNEQFF
>-|TRBV5-1|TRBJ2-3
CASSLWGGGTDTQYF
>-|TRBV11-2|TRBJ2-2
CASSPSGRAGANTGELFF
>-|TRBV18|TRBJ1-1
CASSRDRSLNTEAFF
>-|TRBV21-1|TRBJ1-2
CASSKPRQGPSYGYTF
>once|TRBV23-1|TRBJ2-7
CASRRLAGGDSEQYF
>-|TRBV5-6|TRBJ2-2
CASSLPYRYTGELFF
>-|TRBV5-1|TRBJ2-7
CASSFGGSEQYF
>once|TRBV5-6|TRBJ2-3
CASSKIMTRGPGEDTQYF
>-|TRBV4-1|TRBJ1-2
CASSSDPGTGYGYTF
>-|TRBV10-3|TRBJ2-3
CAISGERPTTDTQYF
>-|TRBV7-2|TRBJ2-7
CASSLQPGQGSYEQYF
>-|TRBV5-1|TRBJ2-5
CASSPNNRNEETQYF
>-|TRBV28|TRBJ2-3
CASSRDRRSTDTQYF
>once|TRBV4-3|TRBJ2-5
CASSQEARGWETQYF
>-|TRBV7-2|TRBJ1-1
CASSLAWQDTEAFF
>-|TRBV2|TRBJ1-2
CAGSRQGVSYGYTF
>-|TRBV5-1|TRBJ1-4
CASSIETGSNEKLFF
>-|TRBV7-9|TRBJ2-2
CASSLGSLGQQTGELFF
>-|TRBV27|TRBJ1-6
CASSLVRDRVNQNSPLHF
>-|TRBV27|TRBJ1-5
CASSPGGFSYSNQPQHF
>-|TRBV9|TRBJ1-1
CASSVGERKNTEAFF
>-|TRBV10-3|TRBJ2-2
CASGGSGELFF
>-|TRBV5-6|TRBJ2-3
CASSLEGQGEDTQYF
>-|TRBV30|TRBJ1-2
CAWSNAGDRGLSGYTF
>-|TRBV7-2|TRBJ2-3
CASSPHTAGGSVQYF
>-|TRBV27|TRBJ2-7
CASRGTGASYEQYF
>-|TRBV6-5|TRBJ1-1
CASSPLTVMNTEAFF
>-|TRBV30|TRBJ1-1
CAWSMLGQGNTEAFF
>-|TRBV9|TRBJ2-5
CASSGAPMLETQYF
>few|TRBV2|TRBJ1-3
CASSGDSRLGNTIYF
>-|TRBV7-9|TRBJ1-1
CASSRDSMNTEAFF
>-|TRBV9|TRBJ2-1
CASSVSSGGANEQFF
>-|TRBV29-1|TRBJ1-3
CSASGGNTIYF
>-|TRBV9|TRBJ1-3
CASSETGSSGNTIYF
>-|TRBV7-6|TRBJ1-2
CASRPGTGGYGYTF
>once|TRBV5-1|TRBJ2-1
CASSSGLAADLQFF
>-|TRBV10-2|TRBJ1-1
CASRGQVMNTEAFF
>-|TRBV2|TRBJ2-2
CASSVLAGGGFTGELFF
>once|TRBV19|TRBJ1-1
CASSIRMGQGFTEAFF
>-|TRBV12-3/TRBV12-4|TRBJ1-1
CASSLGVNTEAFF
>-|TRBV12-3/TRBV12-4|TRBJ1-3
CASSLNSDTIYF
>-|TRBV28|TRBJ2-7
CASQSRPGVYEQYF
>-|TRBV20-1|TRBJ1-1
CSAERVEAFF
>-|TRBV11-2|TRBJ1-4
CASSSAYRITNEKLFF
>-|TRBV5-4|TRBJ2-5
CASSLGGGAPGPETQYF
>-|TRBV4-1|TRBJ2-7
CASSHDDRTYEQYF
>-|TRBV21-1|TRBJ2-7
CASSKVTVYEQYF
>-|TRBV7-2|TRBJ2-1
CASSFWSGGAAEQFF
>-|TRBV19|TRBJ1-6
CASSINRSSYNSPLHF